This TCR beta chain was identified in a study of cytomegalovirus exposure and HLA in healthy donors. Whole-study results and caveats: Some V segments (TRBV6-2 and TRBV6-3 among them) were excluded as indistinguishable. The authors reported that TCR beta sequences could predict HLA-A and HLA-B alleles. These predictions were accurate for most subjects in the first cohort.

Use of 60 Vbeta and 13 Jbeta primers characterized the PCR. In the original processing: A later analysis tallied about 80 million unique TCR beta chains, around 11 million of them shared. Measured with immunoSEQ multiplex PCR; TCRdb has only the in-frame clones, and not every one. V and J calls and clone size are copied from that table; D and trimming were computed from the DNA. The table shows under 150,000 clones, with 8.9% occurring only once. The V and J ends lost 0 bases and 1 base respectively, with 5 bases between them. Germline CDR1 and CDR2: SGHRS and YFSETQ. CDR3 length equals 15 residues. The sample holds a few counts of this clone. Its antigen is undetermined. Other DNA sequences in this sample translate to the same CDR3.

The chain is built from TRBV5-1 and TRBJ1-6, with D uncertain. Source material: PBMCs. The sequence was obtained from a woman aged 40 to 50 in good health and CMV-seropositive. The CDR3 DNA follows: TGCGCCAGCAGCTTGGACAGTTCCTATAATTCACCCCTCCACTTT. Encoded protein: CASSLDSSYNSPLHF.